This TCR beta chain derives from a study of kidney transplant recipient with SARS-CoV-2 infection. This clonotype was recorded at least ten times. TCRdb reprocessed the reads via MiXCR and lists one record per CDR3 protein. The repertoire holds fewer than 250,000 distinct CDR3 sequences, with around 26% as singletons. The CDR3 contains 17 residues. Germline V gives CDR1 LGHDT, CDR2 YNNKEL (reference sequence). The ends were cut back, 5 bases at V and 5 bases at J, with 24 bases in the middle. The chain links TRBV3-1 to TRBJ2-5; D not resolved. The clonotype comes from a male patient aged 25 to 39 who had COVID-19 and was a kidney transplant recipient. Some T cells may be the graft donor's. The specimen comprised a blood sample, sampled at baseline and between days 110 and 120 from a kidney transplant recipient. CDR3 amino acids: CASSCICPISFSETQYF. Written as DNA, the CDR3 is TGTGCCAGCAGCTGCATATGTCCCATTTCTTTCTCTGAGACCCAGTACTTC.